Presented here are 9 T cell receptor beta chains from one specimen sequenced in a study of blood T cells in healthy people across ages. Through a sample-barcoded 5' primer and a J-beta primer mix, a second PCR was run for 7 to 11 cycles. TCRdb independently ran MiXCR on the 5' RACE reads; one entry per CDR3 protein. Of approximately 780,000 distinct CDR3 sequences listed, roughly 24% are singletons. The data were also submitted as part of a second study, on T cells of mothers and their children.

Sequencing input: blood. The receptors were gathered from a boy younger than 18 in good health.

The V and J genes are TRBV6-6 and TRBJ2-7; D is undetermined. Germline CDR1 reads MNHNY; CDR2 reads SVGAGI (reference sequence). V was pared by 8 bases and J by 5 bases, with 7 bases between. CDR3 size: 10 residues. CDR3 nucleotide sequence: TGTGCCAGCGGAGCTGACGAGCAGTACTTC. As protein: CASGADEQYF.

V is TRBV20-1 and J is TRBJ2-1; TRBD1 matches 7 bases. The J call is in doubt because the DNA end fits TRBJ2-7 better. The CDR3 spans 17 residues. Germline V CDR1 and CDR2: DFQATT, SNEGSKA (reference sequence). Here the CDR3 DNA reads TGCAGTGCTAGACCATCAAGTTCAGGGACAGCCCTCTACGAGCAGTACTTC. Translation: CSARPSSSGTALYEQYF.

This clonotype has just a few counts. The junction shows a germline mismatch at one end, possibly a read error. The V call is TRBV13, the J call TRBJ2-5; D unclear. The DNA end is a closer match to TRBJ2-1, so the J assignment may be wrong. Germline CDR1 PRHDT, CDR2 FYEKMQ (reference sequence). This CDR3 has 10 amino acids. The CDR3 region has the DNA TGTGCCAGCCAGAGAAATGGGCAGTTCTTC. As protein: CASQRNGQFF.

This clonotype was found a few times. The chain joins TRBV5-1 to TRBJ1-2; 7 nucleotides match TRBD1. Trimming at V came to 4 bases and at J to 7 bases, leaving 13 bases not matched to a gene. This CDR3 region has 15 residues. Per the germline V gene, CDR1 is SGHRS and CDR2 is YFSETQ. The CDR3 protein is CASSPQTTGSSGYTF. CDR3 DNA sequence: TGCGCCAGCAGCCCCCAGACGACAGGGTCGAGTGGCTACACCTTC.

This clonotype was picked up a small number of times. The chain has TRBV7-9 and TRBJ2-5, with D perhaps matching TRBD2 (6 bases). The tail of the sequence fits TRBJ2-1 better, so the J call may be wrong. The germline V gene has CDR1 SEHNR and CDR2 FQNEAQ (reference sequence). The CDR3 consists of 15 residues. As DNA, the CDR3 is TGTGCCAGCAGCCGCTTAGCCCAGGGAGGCAATGAGCAGTTCTTC. Translation gives CASSRLAQGGNEQFF.

The rearrangement uses TRBV7-9 and TRBJ1-6; 9 bases map to TRBD1. Losses at the gene ends were 5 bases for V and 8 bases for J; bases not matched to a gene: 10. The CDR3 has 16 residues. Looked up from germline, CDR1 is SEHNR and CDR2 is FQNEAQ (reference sequence). CDR3 DNA: TGTGCCAGCAGCCCCATACGGTGGACAGGGGATTCACCCCTCCACTTT. Encoded protein: CASSPIRWTGDSPLHF.

This clonotype was counted a single time. The rearrangement uses TRBV12-5 and TRBJ2-1; TRBD2 matches at 9 bases. Germline lookup yields CDR1 LGHNT and CDR2 FRNRAP. The V segment lost 6 bases and the J segment 10 bases; nucleotides outside the gene matches: 4. The length of the CDR3 is 12 residues. CDR3 in amino acids: CASGSSGGEQFF. The CDR3 nucleotides are TGTGCTAGTGGATCCAGCGGGGGGGAGCAGTTCTTC.

The chain carries TRBV7-8 and TRBJ2-7; 7 nucleotides agree with TRBD2. J was trimmed by 3 bases and V by 5 bases; bases with no gene match: 10. The CDR3 runs to 15 residues. CDR1 is SGHVS, CDR2 FQNEAQ, per germline. The CDR3 nucleotides are TGTGCCAGCAGCCCCTCGATTGGACTAGTCTACGAGCAGTACTTC. This codes for CASSPSIGLVYEQYF. Full variable domain (remainder filled in from reference TRBV7-8 and TRBJ2-7): GAGVSQSPRYKVAKRGQDVALRCDPISGHVSLFWYQQALGQGPEFLTYFQNEAQLDKSGLPSDRFFAERPEGSVSTLKIQRTQQEDSAVYLCASSPSIGLVYEQYFGPGTRLTVT.

The rearrangement links TRBV4-2 to TRBJ2-7; a weak D match, TRBD2 (5 bases). V lost 4 bases to trimming and J lost 6 bases, with 19 bases between them. The CDR3 is made up of 15 amino acids. Per germline, CDR1 LGHNA and CDR2 YNFKEQ. The DNA of the CDR3 is TGTGCCAGCAGCCGTACCGGGGTCCTCCTAGGCGAGCAGTACTTC. Translated, it gives CASSRTGVLLGEQYF.